These 28 T cell receptor beta chains originate from one sample sequenced in a study of early T cells in non-severe SARS-CoV-2 infection (dated by TCRdb to the early 2020s). Libraries were prepared through 5' RACE. For sequencing, a NextSeq 500 was employed. TCRdb cleaned the public reads at Q25 with fastp, built clones with MiXCR and kept in-frame beta chains. Identical CDR3 proteins give one entry, which carries the most common genes and DNA. In all, the sample holds just over 95,000 distinct CDR3 sequences, and about 10% of those were seen once. The leading ten clones occupy about 5% of the sample. What was sequenced was whole blood. The receptors derive from an adult who was a healthcare worker with PCR-confirmed SARS-CoV-2 infection or an uninfected control (not recorded which).

This clonotype was detected ten times or more. This chain joins TRBV5-5 and TRBJ1-2, with D unclear. There are 14 residues in the CDR3. CDR1 SGHKS and CDR2 YYEKEE come from the germline V gene (reference sequence). The V end was cut by 0 bases, the J end by 2 bases, with 8 bases between. The CDR3 spells CASSLAMGNYGYTF. The CDR3 DNA reads TGTGCCAGCAGCTTGGCGATGGGAAACTATGGCTACACCTTC.

This clonotype was found many times. This chain connects TRBV3-1 to TRBJ1-5; possible D gene TRBD1, 5 bases. The CDR3 has 14 residues. The V and J ends lost 1 base and 4 bases respectively, with 8 bases between them. Germline lookup yields CDR1 LGHDT and CDR2 YNNKEL (reference sequence). The CDR3 sequence: CASSQGRVNQPQHF. CDR3 DNA: TGTGCCAGCAGCCAAGGCAGGGTGAATCAGCCCCAGCATTTT.

This clonotype occurred many times. The V and J genes are TRBV6-2 or TRBV6-3 and TRBJ2-1; 8 bases agree with TRBD2. Per the germline V gene, CDR1 is MNHEY and CDR2 is SVGEGT. The CDR3 extends over 15 amino acids. The junction had 7 bases not matched to a gene; V was cut back by 7 bases and J by 2 bases. Here the CDR3 DNA reads TGTGCCAGCACCCCGGGACTAGTCCCCTACAATGAGCAGTTCTTC. This gives the protein CASTPGLVPYNEQFF.

This clonotype has more than one count but fewer than ten. V is TRBV5-8 and J is TRBJ1-6; TRBD1 matches 7 bases. V trimming: 0 bases; J trimming: 8 bases; junction bases outside the gene matches: 5. The CDR3 spans 15 residues. CDR1 SGHTS and CDR2 YDEGEE come from the germline V gene. The CDR3 loop is CASSLAGTEYSPLHF. CDR3 DNA: TGTGCCAGCAGCTTGGCCGGGACAGAGTATTCACCCCTCCACTTT.

The CDR3 reads CASSQEGDSENYEQYF. The CDR3 DNA is TGTGCCAGCAGCCAAGAAGGCGACAGCGAGAACTACGAGCAGTACTTC. This chain uses TRBV4-2 with TRBJ2-7, with D perhaps TRBD1 (5 bases). Germline V gene data show CDR1 as LGHNA and CDR2 as YNFKEQ. Trimming stripped 0 bases from V and 3 bases from J, with 15 bases between. CDR3 length: 16 residues.

The rearrangement links TRBV2 to TRBJ2-3; 9 bases map to TRBD1. The CDR3 sequence is 11 residues long. Germline trimming cut 8 bases from V and 7 bases from J; bases unmatched to any gene: 1. Per the germline V gene, CDR1 is SNHLY and CDR2 is FYNNEI. The DNA of the CDR3 is TGTGCCAGCGGACAGGGGAATACGCAGTATTTT. Translating it yields CASGQGNTQYF.

This clonotype was recorded at least ten times. The V call is TRBV3-1, the J call TRBJ1-1, with 7 positions matching TRBD1. Per the germline V gene, CDR1 is LGHDT and CDR2 is YNNKEL (reference sequence). The CDR3 contains 17 residues. The V and J ends lost 0 bases and 2 bases, in that order; junction bases with no gene match: 9. CDR3 residues: CASSQEPSAGGNTEAFF. CDR3 nucleotides: TGTGCCAGCAGCCAAGAACCTTCGGCAGGGGGTAACACTGAAGCTTTCTTT.

The chain employs TRBV7-2 and TRBJ2-5; TRBD2 aligns across 8 bases. The CDR3 is 15 residues long. Germline lookup yields CDR1 SGHTA and CDR2 FQGNSA. V trimming: 6 bases; J trimming: 4 bases; junction bases outside the gene matches: 10. This CDR3 is CASRGGLARPETQYF. The CDR3 DNA reads as TGTGCCAGCAGGGGAGGACTAGCCCGTCCAGAGACCCAGTACTTC.

V is TRBV4-1 and J is TRBJ2-3; D is perhaps TRBD1 or TRBD2 (5 bases each). The V gene's germline CDR1 is MGHRA and CDR2 YSYEKL. V lost 3 bases, J lost 0 bases, and 16 bases lay in between. This CDR3 region has 17 residues. CDR3 sequence (DNA): TGCGCCAGCAGCCAGGGACGACCTCTAATGAGCACAGATACGCAGTATTTT. Amino acid sequence: CASSQGRPLMSTDTQYF.

This clonotype was observed a handful of times. The chain joins TRBV5-1 to TRBJ1-1; the D is unclear. CDR3 size: 15 residues. Germline CDR1 and CDR2: SGHRS and YFSETQ. The ends were cut back, 0 bases at V and 1 base at J, with 10 bases in the middle. The CDR3 loop is CASSLGSEWNTEAFF. The CDR3 DNA is TGCGCCAGCAGCTTGGGCAGCGAGTGGAACACTGAAGCTTTCTTT.

The genes are TRBV29-1 and TRBJ1-4, with 7 bases lining up with TRBD1. CDR3 length equals 11 residues. Trimming removed 4 bases from V and 8 bases from J; junction bases left unmatched: 1. Germline V gene data show CDR1 as SQVTM and CDR2 as ANQGSEA. This CDR3 is CSVGQGEKLFF. The CDR3, as DNA: TGCAGCGTTGGACAGGGAGAAAAACTGTTTTTT.

This clonotype was found a few times. The chain is built from TRBV3-1 and TRBJ1-6; D is perhaps TRBD1 (5 bases). This CDR3 comprises 15 residues. Germline CDR1 is LGHDT and CDR2 is YNNKEL (reference sequence). V lost 3 bases, J lost 5 bases, and 11 bases lay in between. This chain's CDR3 is CASSQRQTDNSPLHF. CDR3 DNA sequence: TGTGCCAGCAGCCAGCGACAGACAGATAATTCACCCCTCCACTTT.

This clonotype was recorded at least ten times. This chain uses TRBV9 with TRBJ1-1; 7 nucleotides align to TRBD1. V gave up 4 bases and J gave up 3 bases; unmatched junction bases: 3. The CDR3 length is 13 residues. Germline CDR1 and CDR2: SGDLS and YYNGEE. The CDR3, as DNA: TGTGCCAGCAGCTTTGGGACAGACACTGAAGCTTTCTTT. This encodes CASSFGTDTEAFF.

This clonotype was observed at least ten times. The chain employs TRBV28 and TRBJ1-2; tentatively, D is TRBD1 (6 bases). Trimming stripped 3 bases from V and 2 bases from J, with 13 bases between. Germline values: CDR1 MDHEN, CDR2 SYDVKM. The CDR3 sequence is 15 residues long. The CDR3 protein is CASSFAGTPNYGYTF. The CDR3 DNA is TGTGCCAGCAGTTTCGCCGGGACACCGAACTATGGCTACACCTTC.

This sequence joins TRBV19 and TRBJ1-5; D is ambiguous. The CDR3 loop spans 13 amino acids. Per the germline V gene, CDR1 is LNHDA and CDR2 is SQIVND (reference sequence). The V and J ends lost 1 base and 5 bases respectively, with 6 bases between them. CDR3 nucleotides: TGTGCCAGTAGTATAGTCTCGGATCAGCCCCAGCATTTT. Translated: CASSIVSDQPQHF.

This clonotype was detected only a few times. The chain employs TRBV3-1 and TRBJ1-5; a possible D gene is TRBD1 (6 bases). Trimming left V 6 bases short and J 2 bases short, with 14 bases between. Germline V gene data show CDR1 as LGHDT and CDR2 as YNNKEL (reference sequence). CDR3 length equals 15 residues. In nucleotides, the CDR3 is TGTGCCAGCAGTTTAGGGAGGACAGGCAATCAGCCCCAGCATTTT. Protein: CASSLGRTGNQPQHF.

This clonotype was recorded at least ten times. The V gene is TRBV15, the J gene TRBJ2-5, with D possibly matching TRBD2 (5 bases). V was trimmed by 0 bases and J by 2 bases, leaving 10 bases between them. The germline CDR1 and CDR2 sequences are LNHNV and YYDKDF (reference sequence). This CDR3 contains 15 residues. The CDR3 region is CATSRDIRDQETQYF. The CDR3 DNA reads TGTGCCACCAGCAGAGACATACGGGATCAAGAGACCCAGTACTTC.

V is TRBV29-1 and J is TRBJ1-1; D uncertain. The CDR3 totals 12 residues. V was pared by 7 bases and J by 6 bases, with 15 bases between. CDR1 is SQVTM, CDR2 ANQGSEA, per germline. The CDR3 reads CSAEDAEAEAFF. The CDR3 DNA reads TGCAGCGCAGAAGACGCCGAGGCTGAAGCTTTCTTT.

This clonotype was seen only a few times. The chain links TRBV6-4 to TRBJ1-1; TRBD1 agrees at 8 bases. Looked up from germline, CDR1 is MRHNA and CDR2 is SNTAGT. The CDR3 consists of 13 residues. Trimming removed 4 bases from V and 7 bases from J; junction bases left unmatched: 5. CDR3 sequence: CASSVWTGHEAFF. For the CDR3, the DNA is TGTGCCAGCAGTGTATGGACAGGGCATGAAGCTTTCTTT.

Many counts were recorded for this clonotype. The rearrangement links TRBV20-1 to TRBJ2-7; possibly TRBD1 for D (5 bases). The CDR3 has 15 amino acids. Germline assignment: CDR1 DFQATT and CDR2 SNEGSKA (reference sequence). V was trimmed by 0 bases and J by 3 bases, leaving 15 bases between them. DNA for the CDR3: TGCAGTGCTAGAGATCTAAGGACACCGATCTACGAGCAGTACTTC. This sequence encodes CSARDLRTPIYEQYF.

This clonotype was counted a few times. The genes are TRBV6-5 and TRBJ2-2; D call uncertain. V was pared by 0 bases and J by 4 bases, with 12 bases between. CDR3 length equals 16 residues. Germline CDR1 reads MNHEY; CDR2 reads SVGAGI. CDR3 region: CASSYSVFAATGELFF. The CDR3 region has the DNA TGTGCCAGCAGTTACTCGGTTTTTGCCGCCACCGGGGAGCTGTTTTTT.

This chain connects TRBV18 to TRBJ1-1; no clear D. V was clipped by 3 bases and J by 0 bases, with 14 bases between them. CDR3 length equals 16 residues. Germline-derived CDR1 and CDR2 are KGHSH and LQKENI. The CDR3 DNA reads TGTGCCAGCTCACCTCTCAACAGTCCCATGAACACTGAAGCTTTCTTT. This codes for CASSPLNSPMNTEAFF.

This clonotype was observed many times. The chain carries TRBV20-1 and TRBJ2-3, with 8 bases fitting TRBD1. The CDR3 is 15 residues long. V dropped 4 bases and J dropped 0; count of bases not matched to a gene: 6. The germline V gene encodes CDR1 DFQATT and CDR2 SNEGSKA (reference sequence). Written as DNA, the CDR3 is TGCAGTGCTAAGCTCACAGGGGGTAGCACAGATACGCAGTATTTT. It encodes CSAKLTGGSTDTQYF.

The rearrangement links TRBV7-9 to TRBJ2-3; 11 nucleotides match TRBD2. The germline gives CDR1 SEHNR, CDR2 FQNEAQ (reference sequence). The V gene end was trimmed by 3 bases and the J gene end by 5 bases; junction bases not matched to a gene: 13. This CDR3 is 18 amino acids long. DNA of the CDR3: TGTGCCAGCAGCTTCGGTAGGGCTAGCGGGAGGCGCAGAGATACGCAGTATTTT. This encodes CASSFGRASGRRRDTQYF. The full variable domain, its missing parts supplied by reference TRBV7-9 and TRBJ2-3, is DTGVSQNPRHKITKRGQNVTFRCDPISEHNRLYWYRQTLGQGPEFLTYFQNEAQLEKSRLLSDRFSAERPKGSFSTLEIQRTEQGDSAMYLCASSFGRASGRRRDTQYFGPGTRLTVL.

This clonotype showed up just a few times. The J gene is TRBJ1-1, the V gene TRBV18; 7 nucleotides line up with TRBD1. V shed 6 bases and J 3 bases; nucleotides not matched to a gene: 7. The CDR3 length is 14 residues. The germline V gene encodes CDR1 KGHSH and CDR2 LQKENI. The CDR3 here is CASSPTTGDTEAFF. As DNA, the CDR3 is TGTGCCAGCTCCCCCACTACAGGGGACACTGAAGCTTTCTTT.

This clonotype was recorded at least ten times. In DNA form, the CDR3 reads TGTGCCAGCATCATGGGGCTGGGGCGGATAAATGAGCAGTTCTTC. Translating it yields CASIMGLGRINEQFF. V is TRBV2 and J is TRBJ2-1, with D perhaps matching TRBD1 (5 bases). Germline CDR1 is SNHLY and CDR2 is FYNNEI. Trimming left V 7 bases short and J 7 bases short, with 20 bases between. This CDR3 is 15 amino acids long.

The gene calls are TRBV2 and TRBJ2-2, with TRBD1 matching over 7 bases. Losses at the gene ends were 6 bases for V and 5 bases for J; bases not matched to a gene: 3. Germline V CDR1 and CDR2: SNHLY, FYNNEI. This CDR3 comprises 13 residues. CDR3 loop: CASREQGTGELFF. The DNA for the CDR3 is TGTGCCAGCAGAGAACAGGGGACCGGGGAGCTGTTTTTT. Complete variable domain (other parts from reference TRBV2 and TRBJ2-2): EPEVTQTPSHQVTQMGQEVILRCVPISNHLYFYWYRQILGQKVEFLVSFYNNEISEKSEIFDDQFSVERPDGSNFTLKIRSTKLEDSAMYFCASREQGTGELFFGEGSRLTVL.

The V call is TRBV19, the J call TRBJ2-3; D remains unclear. With 6 bases removed from V and 1 base from J, the gap between germline ends came to 8 bases. CDR3 length equals 13 residues. CDR1 and CDR2 (germline): LNHDA, SQIVND (reference sequence). CDR3 sequence reads: CASSDVGTDTQYF. CDR3 nucleotide sequence: TGTGCCAGTAGCGACGTGGGCACAGATACGCAGTATTTT. Complete variable domain (other parts from reference TRBV19 and TRBJ2-3): DGGITQSPKYLFRKEGQNVTLSCEQNLNHDAMYWYRQDPGQGLRLIYYSQIVNDFQKGDIAEGYSVSREKKESFPLTVTSAQKNPTAFYLCASSDVGTDTQYFGPGTRLTVL.